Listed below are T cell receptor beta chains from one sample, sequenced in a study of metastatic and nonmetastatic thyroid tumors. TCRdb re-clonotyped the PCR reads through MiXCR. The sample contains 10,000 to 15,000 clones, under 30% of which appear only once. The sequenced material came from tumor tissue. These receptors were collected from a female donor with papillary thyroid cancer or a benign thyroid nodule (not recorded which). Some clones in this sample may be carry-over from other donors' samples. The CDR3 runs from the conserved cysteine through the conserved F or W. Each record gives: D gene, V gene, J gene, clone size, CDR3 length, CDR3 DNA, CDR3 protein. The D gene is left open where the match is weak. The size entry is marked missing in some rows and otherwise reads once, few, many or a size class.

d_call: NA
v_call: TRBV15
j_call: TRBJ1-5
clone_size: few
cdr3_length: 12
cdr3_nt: TGTGCCACCAGCCCCGGGGACCAGCCCCAGCATTTT
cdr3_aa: CATSPGDQPQHF

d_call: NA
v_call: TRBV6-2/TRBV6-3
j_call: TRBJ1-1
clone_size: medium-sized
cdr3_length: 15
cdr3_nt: TGTGCCAGCAGTTACGCGAGGAACATGAACACTGAAGCTTTCTTT
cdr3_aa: CASSYARNMNTEAFF

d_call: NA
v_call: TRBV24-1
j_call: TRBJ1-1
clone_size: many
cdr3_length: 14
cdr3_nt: TGTGCCACCAGTGAATCCGGTCCGCGGGCTGAAGCTTTCTTT
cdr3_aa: CATSESGPRAEAFF

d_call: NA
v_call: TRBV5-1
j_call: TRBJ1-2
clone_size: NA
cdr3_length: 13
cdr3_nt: TGCGCCAGCAGCCATATAGGACATTTTGGCTACACCTTC
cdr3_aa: CASSHIGHFGYTF

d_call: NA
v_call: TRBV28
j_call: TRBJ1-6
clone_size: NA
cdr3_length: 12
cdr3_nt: TGTGCCACCAGGGGTGGTGATTCACCCCTCCACTTT
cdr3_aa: CATRGGDSPLHF

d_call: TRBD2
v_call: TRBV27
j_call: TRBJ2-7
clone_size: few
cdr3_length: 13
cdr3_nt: TGTGCCAGCGGAGAGCGGGGCTCCTACGAGCAGTACTTC
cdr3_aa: CASGERGSYEQYF

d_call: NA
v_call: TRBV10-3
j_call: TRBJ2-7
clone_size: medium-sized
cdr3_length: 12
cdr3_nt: TGTGCCATCAGTGATGGTCATCCCGAGCAGTACTTC
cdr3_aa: CAISDGHPEQYF

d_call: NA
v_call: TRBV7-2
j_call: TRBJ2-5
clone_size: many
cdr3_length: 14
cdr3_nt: TGTGCCAGCAGCTCGGCGGGCAGGCAAGAGACCCAGTACTTC
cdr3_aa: CASSSAGRQETQYF

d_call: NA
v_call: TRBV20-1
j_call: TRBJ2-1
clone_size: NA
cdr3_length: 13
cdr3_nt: TGCAGTGCTAGAGATAGCACAGCCAATGAGCAGTTCTTC
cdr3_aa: CSARDSTANEQFF

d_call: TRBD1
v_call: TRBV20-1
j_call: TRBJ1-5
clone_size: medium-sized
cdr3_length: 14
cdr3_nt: TGCAGTGCTGAAGAGCCCACAGGGGGTCAGCCCCAGCATTTT
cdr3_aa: CSAEEPTGGQPQHF